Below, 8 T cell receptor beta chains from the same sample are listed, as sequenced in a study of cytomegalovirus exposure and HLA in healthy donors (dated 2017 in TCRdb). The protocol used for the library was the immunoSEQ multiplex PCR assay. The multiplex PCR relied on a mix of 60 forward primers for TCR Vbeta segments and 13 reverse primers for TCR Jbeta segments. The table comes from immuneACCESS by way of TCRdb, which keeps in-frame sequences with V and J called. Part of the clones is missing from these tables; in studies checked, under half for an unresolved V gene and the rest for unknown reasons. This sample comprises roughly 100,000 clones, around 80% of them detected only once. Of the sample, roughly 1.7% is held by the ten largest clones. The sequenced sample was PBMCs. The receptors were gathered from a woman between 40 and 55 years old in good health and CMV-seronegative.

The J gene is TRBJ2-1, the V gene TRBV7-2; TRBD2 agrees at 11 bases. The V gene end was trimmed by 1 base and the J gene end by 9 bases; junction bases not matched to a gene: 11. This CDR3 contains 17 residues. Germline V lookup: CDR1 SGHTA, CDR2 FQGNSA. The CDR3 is CASSLDLAGGPMSEQFF. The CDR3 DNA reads TGTGCCAGCAGCTTAGACCTAGCGGGAGGTCCCATGAGTGAGCAGTTCTTC. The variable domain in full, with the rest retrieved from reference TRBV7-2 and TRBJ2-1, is GAGVSQSPSNKVTEKGKDVELRCDPISGHTALYWYRQSLGQGLEFLIYFQGNSAPDKSGLPSDRFSAERTGGSVSTLTIQRTQQEDSAVYLCASSLDLAGGPMSEQFFGPGTRLTVL.

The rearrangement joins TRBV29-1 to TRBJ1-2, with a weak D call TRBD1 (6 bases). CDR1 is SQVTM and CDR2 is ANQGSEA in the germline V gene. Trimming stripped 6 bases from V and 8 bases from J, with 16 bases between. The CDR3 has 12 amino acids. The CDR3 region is CSVAVQGYGYTF. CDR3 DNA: TGCAGCGTGGCAGTACAGGGATACGGCTACACCTTC.

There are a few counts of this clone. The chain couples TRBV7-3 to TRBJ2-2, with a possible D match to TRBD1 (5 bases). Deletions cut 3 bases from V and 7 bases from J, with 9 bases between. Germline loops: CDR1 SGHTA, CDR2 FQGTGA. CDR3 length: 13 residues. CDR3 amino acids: CASSLGPLGELFF. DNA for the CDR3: TGTGCCAGCAGCTTGGGGCCACTCGGGGAGCTGTTTTTT.

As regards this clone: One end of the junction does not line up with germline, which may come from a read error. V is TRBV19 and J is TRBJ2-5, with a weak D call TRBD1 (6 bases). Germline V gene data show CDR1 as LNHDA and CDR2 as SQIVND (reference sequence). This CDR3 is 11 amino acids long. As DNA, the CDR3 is TGTGCCACTAAACAGGGAGAGGCCCAGTACTTC. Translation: CATKQGEAQYF.

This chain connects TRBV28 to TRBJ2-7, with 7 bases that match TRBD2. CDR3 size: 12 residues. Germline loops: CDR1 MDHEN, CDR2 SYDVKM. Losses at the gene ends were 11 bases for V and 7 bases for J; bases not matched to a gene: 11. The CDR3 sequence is CAGGGTPGEQYF. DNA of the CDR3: TGTGCCGGGGGGGGGACCCCGGGGGAGCAGTACTTC.

The DNA of the CDR3 is TGTGCCAGCAGCCCGGGGGACAGTTCCTACGAGCAGTACTTC. Amino acids: CASSPGDSSYEQYF. V and J are TRBV11-2 and TRBJ2-5, with a weak D call TRBD1 (7 bases). The J call may be in error: the DNA end matches TRBJ2-7 better. Germline V gene sequence: CDR1 SGHAT, CDR2 FQNNGV. The CDR3 length is 14 residues.

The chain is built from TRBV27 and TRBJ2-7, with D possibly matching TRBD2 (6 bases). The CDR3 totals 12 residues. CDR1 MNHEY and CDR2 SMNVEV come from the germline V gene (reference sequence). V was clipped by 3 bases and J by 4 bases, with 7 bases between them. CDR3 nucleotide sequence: TGTGCCAGCAGTTTTGGGGGGTACGAGCAGTACTTC. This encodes CASSFGGYEQYF.

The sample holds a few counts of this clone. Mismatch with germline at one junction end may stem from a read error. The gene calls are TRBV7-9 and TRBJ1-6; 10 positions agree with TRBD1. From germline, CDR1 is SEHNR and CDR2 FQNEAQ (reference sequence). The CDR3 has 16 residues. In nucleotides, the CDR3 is TGTTCCAGCAGCTCGGGACAGGGGTTTTATAATTCACCCCTCCACTTT. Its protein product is CSSSSGQGFYNSPLHF.